These 14 T cell receptor delta chains share one sample of origin, sequenced in a study of Vδ1+ human thymocytes. General study points: In the thymus, TRG and TRD repertoires looked highly polyclonal with Gaussian CDR3 lengths.

Sequences come from RNA converted to cDNA by reverse transcription. Multiplex PCR used pooled V-gene forward primers and a constant-region reverse primer to amplify CDR3s. TCRdb reprocessed the multiplex PCR reads using CATT. The sample carries approximately 58,000 delta-chain clones, over 13% recorded once. For these TCRs, the target antigens are not known. Sequences were obtained from Vdelta1+ gamma-delta thymocytes from the thymus. This sample's subset: FACS-sorted CD3+ TCRalphabeta- TCRVdelta1+ TCRVdelta2- thymocytes. The receptors derive from a girl less than two years old who had congenital heart surgery.

There are a few counts of this clone. V gene TRDV1 combines with J gene TRDJ1, with 7 bases aligning to TRDD3. Per the germline V gene, CDR1 is TSWWSYY and CDR2 is QGS. The CDR3 covers 20 residues. Trimming took 1 base from V and 0 from J; bases not matched to a gene: 17. CDR3 amino acids: CALGEPRPSITGDHTDKLIF. In DNA form, the CDR3 reads TGTGCTCTTGGGGAACCGCGTCCTTCTATTACTGGGGACCACACCGATAAACTCATCTTT.

Concerning this clone: The sample has other DNA sequences that encode this CDR3 too. This chain uses TRDV1 with TRDJ1; D gene unclear. CDR1 and CDR2 from the germline V gene are TSWWSYY and QGS. The V gene lost 5 bases and the J gene lost 0 bases, with 13 bases spanning the gap. The CDR3 is 15 residues long. The CDR3 protein is CALGQQGLDTDKLIF. The CDR3 DNA is TGTGCTCTTGGGCAGCAGGGGCTCGACACCGATAAACTCATCTTT.

This clone was seen only a few times. The J gene is TRDJ1, the V gene TRDV1; D tentatively fits TRDD2 or TRDD3 (8 bases each). The CDR3 is 20 amino acids. V lost 4 bases and J lost 1, with 28 bases in between. The germline CDR1 and CDR2 sequences are TSWWSYY and QGS. The DNA of the CDR3 is TGTGCTCTTGGGGTTGCTTACTTCCTACGTCCTGGGGGACTCACCGATAAACTCATCTTT. Its translation: CALGVAYFLRPGGLTDKLIF.

The table lists this clone with a few counts. The chain couples TRDV1 to TRDJ1, with 9 bases lining up with TRDD3. This CDR3 has 17 amino acids. After removal of 0 bases from V and 11 bases from J, the junction contained 16 bases not matched to a gene. Germline loops: CDR1 TSWWSYY, CDR2 QGS. The CDR3 spells CALGELVFWGYAIELIF. Written as DNA, the CDR3 is TGTGCTCTTGGGGAACTTGTCTTCTGGGGATACGCAATAGAGCTCATCTTT.

This clone turned up a few times. At one of its ends the junction is not consistent with the germline gene, which may arise from a read error. The gene calls are TRDV1 and TRDJ1; possibly TRDD3 for D (6 bases). The germline CDR1 and CDR2 sequences are TSWWSYY and QGS. This CDR3 region has 15 residues. The CDR3 DNA is TGTGCTCTTGGAGAACACTCCGGGGGAACCGATAAACTCATCTTT. This sequence encodes CALGEHSGGTDKLIF.

This clone was observed a handful of times. The V and J genes are TRDV1 and TRDJ1, with D possibly being TRDD3 (5 bases). The V end lost 0 bases, the J end lost 0 bases, and 23 bases lay between the germline ends. This CDR3 spans 20 amino acids. CDR1 and CDR2 from the germline V gene are TSWWSYY and QGS. The CDR3: CALGELFGPPKGGYTDKLIF. The DNA for the CDR3 is TGTGCTCTTGGGGAACTTTTTGGGCCCCCCAAGGGGGGCTACACCGATAAACTCATCTTT.

The rearrangement links TRDV1 to TRDJ1; no clear D gene. Between the trimmed V and J ends, which lost 0 bases and 2 bases, there was a span of 22 bases. The CDR3 has 19 residues. Germline values: CDR1 TSWWSYY, CDR2 QGS. The CDR3 reads CALGELAFHPNLITDKLIF. The CDR3 nucleotides read TGTGCTCTTGGGGAACTCGCGTTCCACCCCAACCTCATTACCGATAAACTCATCTTT.

This chain links TRDV1 with TRDJ1; 10 bases agree with TRDD3. The J call may not be correct, given that the DNA end is closer to TRDJ2. CDR3 length: 20 amino acids. Looked up from germline, CDR1 is TSWWSYY and CDR2 is QGS. This CDR3 is CALGESPPTTYKTGGSELFF. The CDR3 bases are TGTGCTCTTGGGGAATCCCCCCCCACTACGTACAAAACTGGGGGATCGGAACTCTTCTTT.

Sample share makes this clone medium-sized. The chain recombines TRDV2 with TRDJ1, with 12 nucleotides matching TRDD3. The CDR3 spans 19 residues. V was pared by 0 bases and J by 2 bases, with 12 bases of the junction left unmatched. Germline CDR1 is GEAIGNYY and CDR2 is EKD. This CDR3 reads CACDTQILGDTPGTDKLIF. CDR3 bases: TGTGCCTGTGACACCCAGATACTGGGGGATACACCCGGGACCGATAAACTCATCTTT.

This clone was observed a few times. At one end, the junction sequence differs from germline, possibly due to a read error. The rearrangement joins TRDV1 to TRDJ1, with 10 bases that match TRDD3. Germline V lookup: CDR1 TSWWSYY, CDR2 QGS. The CDR3 is 23 residues long. CDR3 coding DNA: TGTGCTCTTGAGGAACTCCCCTCAGCTCCCGTGCTGGGGGATATAGGTTACACCGATAAACTCATCTTT. This encodes CALEELPSAPVLGDIGYTDKLIF.

This clone turned up a few times. This rearrangement joins TRDV1 to TRDJ1; 11 bases align to TRDD3. CDR3 size: 15 residues. CDR1 TSWWSYY and CDR2 QGS come from the germline V gene. V trimming: 9 bases; J trimming: 8 bases; junction bases outside the gene matches: 14. The CDR3 sequence: CALTPTLGDTGKLIF. The CDR3 DNA reads as TGTGCTCTGACTCCTACGCTGGGGGATACAGGCAAACTCATCTTT.

This clone was seen only a few times. V usage is TRDV1 and J usage is TRDJ1; 10 bases agree with TRDD3. The length of the CDR3 is 20 residues. Germline CDR1 and CDR2: TSWWSYY and QGS. V shed 3 bases, J shed 2 bases, and the junction held 18 bases outside the gene matches. The CDR3 is CALGDHLPLSVLGDTDKLIF. The CDR3 region has the DNA TGTGCTCTTGGGGACCACCTTCCCCTGTCTGTACTGGGGGATACCGATAAACTCATCTTT.

The V call is TRDV1, the J call TRDJ1; D unresolved. Deletions cut 4 bases from V and 0 bases from J, with 12 bases between. The CDR3 loop spans 15 amino acids. Germline V lookup: CDR1 TSWWSYY, CDR2 QGS. The CDR3 DNA follows: TGTGCTCTTGGGGGAACGCCGCTAGACACCGATAAACTCATCTTT. Translated, it gives CALGGTPLDTDKLIF.

V gene TRDV1 combines with J gene TRDJ1; D call uncertain. The CDR3 sequence is 12 residues long. Germline V lookup: CDR1 TSWWSYY, CDR2 QGS. The germline V and J ends were trimmed by 9 bases and 0 bases, with 8 bases remaining between them. The CDR3 region has the DNA TGTGCTCTCAGAGGCTACACCGATAAACTCATCTTT. This gives the protein CALRGYTDKLIF.